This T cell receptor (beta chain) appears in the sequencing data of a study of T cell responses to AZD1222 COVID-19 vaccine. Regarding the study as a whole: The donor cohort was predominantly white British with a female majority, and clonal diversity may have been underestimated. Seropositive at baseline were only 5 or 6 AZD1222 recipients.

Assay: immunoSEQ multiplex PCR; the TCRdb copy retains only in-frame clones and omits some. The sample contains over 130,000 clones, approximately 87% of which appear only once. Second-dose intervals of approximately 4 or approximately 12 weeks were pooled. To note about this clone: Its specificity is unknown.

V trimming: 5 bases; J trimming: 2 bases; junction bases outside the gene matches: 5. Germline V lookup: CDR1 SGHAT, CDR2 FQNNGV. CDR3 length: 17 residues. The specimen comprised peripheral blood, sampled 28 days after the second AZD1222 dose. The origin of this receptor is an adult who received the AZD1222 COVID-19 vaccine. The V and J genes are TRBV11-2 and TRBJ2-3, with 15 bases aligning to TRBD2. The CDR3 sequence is CASSPGTSGRLTDTQYF. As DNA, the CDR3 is TGTGCCAGCAGCCCCGGGACTAGCGGGAGGCTCACAGATACGCAGTATTTT.